This TCR beta chain is drawn from a study of T cells in Graves' hyperthyroidism and ophthalmopathy. Findings and limits, study-wide: Ophthalmopathy was separated from stable hyperthyroidism by a 13 V-J model. In the blood, most expanded thyroid clonotypes above 0.001 appeared as well.

In regard to this clonotype: Its antigen is undetermined.

The V gene's germline CDR1 is MNHNS and CDR2 SASEGT. V gave up 6 bases and J gave up 3 bases, with 12 bases separating them. There are 13 residues in the CDR3. TCR beta CDR3 sequences were amplified from RNA transcripts. HTBI primers were used for first-round RT-PCR of the TCR CDR3. TCRdb re-called the multiplex PCR reads with MiXCR, one entry per CDR3 protein. This sample has some 510,000 distinct CDR3 sequences, with around 21% found just once. Sequencing input: blood. This chain links TRBV6-1 with TRBJ2-7, with D possibly matching TRBD2 (6 bases). The TCR originated in a man aged 18 to 35 with Graves' hyperthyroidism. The CDR3 sequence: CASRIGGDYEQYF. As DNA, the CDR3 is TGTGCCAGCAGGATTGGAGGGGACTACGAGCAGTACTTC.